The rows below give T cell receptor beta chains drawn from one sample of a study of blood T cell repertoires in COVID-19. Profiling relied on immunoSEQ multiplex PCR, and the TCRdb table lists in-frame clones only, not all of them. The sample consists of approximately 190,000 clones, about 85% of them appearing once. Sequenced: peripheral blood. The receptors stem from a human donor in a cohort sampled during active COVID-19. Each CDR3 is given with its conserved first and last residue. A D gene is named only where the DNA matches it firmly. Size is stated for part of the rows, as once, few or many counts, or as a class when the clone is expanded.

TRBJ2-3 NA TRBV7-9 NA TGTGCCAGCAGCCGGGCGGGACAGAGAACAGATACGCAGTATTTT CASSRAGQRTDTQYF
TRBJ1-1 NA TRBV5-1 NA TGCGCCAGCAGCTTTTTAACAGGAGAGAACACTGAAGCTTTCTTT CASSFLTGENTEAFF
TRBJ1-6 NA TRBV6-6 once TGTGCCAGCAGTTCATCCGGGGGGGGGCGTAATTCACCCCTCCACTTT CASSSSGGGRNSPLHF
TRBJ2-6 NA TRBV2 NA TGTGCCAGTACGGGGGTTGGGGCCAACGTCCTGACTTTC CASTGVGANVLTF
TRBJ1-2 TRBD1 TRBV9 NA TGTGCCAGCAGCGTAGACAGGGGCCGGCCCTATGGCTACACCTTC CASSVDRGRPYGYTF
TRBJ1-1 TRBD1 TRBV5-1 NA TGCGCCAGCAGCTTAACAACAGGGGCGACTGAAGCTTTCTTT CASSLTTGATEAFF
TRBJ2-1 NA TRBV3-1/TRBV3-2 NA TGTGCCAGCAGCCGTGGAGATTATGAGCAGTTCTTC CASSRGDYEQFF
TRBJ2-5 TRBD2 TRBV7-3 NA TGTGCCAGCAGCCGGGAGGCTAGAGAGACCCAGTACTTC CASSREARETQYF
TRBJ2-2 NA TRBV29-1 NA TGCAGCGTTCAGCGAATTGGGGAGCTGTTTTTT CSVQRIGELFF
TRBJ1-2 NA TRBV19 NA TGTGCCAGTAGTCCAGACAGGTATTATGGCTACACCTTC CASSPDRYYGYTF
TRBJ2-3 TRBD1 TRBV9 NA TGTGCCAGCAGCAAAACAGGGGGCGGTGATACGCAGTATTTT CASSKTGGGDTQYF
TRBJ1-1 NA TRBV7-9 NA TGTGCCAGCAGCTTAAGTTCTCGGACAGCTGAAGCTTTCTTT CASSLSSRTAEAFF
TRBJ2-3 NA TRBV15 once TGTGCCACCAGTTCTGTCGGGAGTCGATATACGCAGTATTTT CATSSVGSRYTQYF
TRBJ1-4 TRBD1 TRBV3-1/TRBV3-2 NA TGTGCCAGCAGCAGGAACGCACAGGGGGGAATCGCAAAACTGTTTTTT CASSRNAQGGIAKLFF
TRBJ2-1 TRBD1 TRBV9 NA TGTGCCAGCAGCCCCCGGGACAGGCGGGACAATGAGCAGTTCTTC CASSPRDRRDNEQFF
TRBJ2-6 TRBD1 TRBV28 NA TGTGCCAGCAGTTTCGATATGTTAGGGACAGGACTTTCTGGGGCCAACGTCCTGACTTTC CASSFDMLGTGLSGANVLTF
TRBJ1-1 NA TRBV6-5 NA TGTGCCAGCAGTTACGCTCAGGTCAACACTGAAGCTTTCTTT CASSYAQVNTEAFF
TRBJ1-2 TRBD1 TRBV28 NA TGTGCCAGCAGCCCCGACAGGGGGTCTGGCTACACCTTC CASSPDRGSGYTF
TRBJ1-5 NA TRBV6-5 many TGTGCCAGCAGTTACTCGAGGGATCAGCCCCAGCATTTT CASSYSRDQPQHF
TRBJ2-1 TRBD2 TRBV3-1/TRBV3-2 NA TGTGCCAGCAGCCTTGGACTAGCCTATGAGCAGTTCTTC CASSLGLAYEQFF
TRBJ2-1 NA TRBV7-9 NA TGTGCCAGCATCCTTGGGGCTAGCGCTCTTAGCAATGAGCAGTTCTTC CASILGASALSNEQFF
TRBJ2-6 NA TRBV20-1 NA TGCAGTGCTAGTAAGGGGACTGGGGCCAACGTCCTGACTTTC CSASKGTGANVLTF
TRBJ2-7 TRBD1 TRBV28 NA TGTGCCATACAGGGGGACCCCTACGAGCAGTACTTC CAIQGDPYEQYF
TRBJ2-7 NA TRBV20-1 NA TGCAGTGCTAGTCCCAACATCCACGAGCAGTACTTC CSASPNIHEQYF
TRBJ1-2 NA TRBV5-6 NA TGTGCCAGCAGCGCCATAGGAGTGGATAGCTATGGCTACACCTTC CASSAIGVDSYGYTF
TRBJ2-7 NA TRBV5-1 few TGCGCCAGCAGATCCCCGGGCGGGTCCTACGAGCAGTACTTC CASRSPGGSYEQYF
TRBJ1-6 NA TRBV7-3 NA TGTGCCAGCAGCCACTACAGGCCCGAAAGATATAATTCACCCCTCCACTTT CASSHYRPERYNSPLHF
TRBJ2-3 TRBD1 TRBV27 few TGTGCCAGCAGAAAACCCGGGACAGGGGGAAGGGGTACGCAGTATTTT CASRKPGTGGRGTQYF
TRBJ2-1 NA TRBV7-9 NA TGTGCCAGCACGTTCAACTTAAATAATGAGCAGTTCTTC CASTFNLNNEQFF
TRBJ1-1 NA TRBV27 many TGTGCCAGCAGTCTATCCGCGATAAAGGAGCTTGAAGCTTTCTTT CASSLSAIKELEAFF
TRBJ2-2 NA TRBV27 NA TGTGCCAGCAGTTTTAAAGTAAGCGGACAGTTAAGCACCGGGGAGCTGTTTTTT CASSFKVSGQLSTGELFF
TRBJ2-1 NA TRBV27 NA TGTGCCAGCAGTTTACTAGATCGGAGTGAGCAGTTCTTC CASSLLDRSEQFF
TRBJ2-1 NA TRBV29-1 NA TGCAGCTCTGGACAGAGTGACAATGAGCAGTTCTTC CSSGQSDNEQFF
TRBJ2-3 NA TRBV4-1 few TGCGCCAGCAAACTTCTAGGCCTACACACAGATACGCAGTATTTT CASKLLGLHTDTQYF
TRBJ1-1 NA TRBV6-5 NA TGTGCCAGCAGTTACTCAAGGAAACAGCATGAAGCTTTCTTT CASSYSRKQHEAFF
TRBJ1-2 NA TRBV2 NA TGTGCCAGCACCGTCACGGAAAACAGTGGCTACACCTTC CASTVTENSGYTF
TRBJ1-3 NA TRBV18 NA TGTGCCAGCTCCATCTCTGGAAACACCATATATTTT CASSISGNTIYF
TRBJ2-3 TRBD1 TRBV5-1 NA TGCGCCAGCAGCTTACAGGACAGGGGCACAGATACGCAGTATTTT CASSLQDRGTDTQYF
TRBJ2-5 TRBD2 TRBV3-1/TRBV3-2 once TGTGCCAGCAGCCAGGGGTCTGCGGGGGGAGGGGAGACCCAGTACTTC CASSQGSAGGGETQYF
TRBJ1-5 NA TRBV5-1 NA TGCGCCAGCAGCTTGGGACCCGGGGGGGGCAATCAGCCCCAGCATTTT CASSLGPGGGNQPQHF
TRBJ2-1 TRBD2 TRBV9 once TGTGCCAGCAGCGTAGGTCTGCGGGAGAATGAGAATGAGCAGTTCTTC CASSVGLRENENEQFF